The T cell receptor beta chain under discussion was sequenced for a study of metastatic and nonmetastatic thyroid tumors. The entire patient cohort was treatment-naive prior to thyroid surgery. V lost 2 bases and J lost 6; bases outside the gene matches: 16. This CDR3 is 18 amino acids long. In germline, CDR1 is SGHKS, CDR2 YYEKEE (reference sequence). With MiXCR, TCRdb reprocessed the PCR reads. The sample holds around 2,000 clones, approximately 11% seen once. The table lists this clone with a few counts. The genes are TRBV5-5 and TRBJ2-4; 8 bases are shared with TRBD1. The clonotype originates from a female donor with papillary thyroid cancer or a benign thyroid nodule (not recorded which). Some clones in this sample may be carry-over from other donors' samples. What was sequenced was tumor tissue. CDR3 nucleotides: TGTGCCAGCAGCTTCCGGGACAGGAGGCGCGGAGGAGGAAACATTCAGTACTTC. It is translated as CASSFRDRRRGGGNIQYF.